Listed below are T cell receptor beta chains from one sample, sequenced in a study of T cells after yellow fever vaccination. TCRdb independently ran MiXCR on the 5' RACE reads; one entry per CDR3 protein. The sample has about 320,000 distinct CDR3 sequences, approximately 4% seen once. This sample comprised PBMCs, obtained 15 days after the yellow fever booster vaccination. Receptors were obtained from a man in his late teens or twenties who received the YFV17D yellow fever vaccine. The CDR3 runs from the conserved cysteine through the conserved F or W. Fields, in order: D gene, J gene, clone size, V gene, CDR3 DNA, CDR3 protein. A D gene is named only where the DNA matches it firmly. Part of the rows lack a size; the others show once, few, many or a class for expanded clones.

d_call: -; j_call: TRBJ1-2; clone_size: many; v_call: TRBV10-3; cdr3_nt: TGTGCCATCAGTGAGTCGATCACGGCGAACTATGGCTACACCTTC; cdr3_aa: CAISESITANYGYTF
d_call: -; j_call: TRBJ1-1; clone_size: many; v_call: TRBV25-1; cdr3_nt: TGTGCCAGCAGTGAAGGCTCGAGGAATATGAACACTGAAGCTTTCTTT; cdr3_aa: CASSEGSRNMNTEAFF
d_call: TRBD1; j_call: TRBJ1-2; clone_size: many; v_call: TRBV10-3; cdr3_nt: TGTGCCATCATGGGACAGGCGAAGGACTATGGCTACACCTTC; cdr3_aa: CAIMGQAKDYGYTF
d_call: TRBD2; j_call: TRBJ2-2; clone_size: -; v_call: TRBV5-1; cdr3_nt: TGCGCCAGCCGCAGGACTAGCGGGGGGTTCGCGAACACCGGGGAGCTGTTTTTT; cdr3_aa: CASRRTSGGFANTGELFF
d_call: -; j_call: TRBJ1-1; clone_size: few; v_call: TRBV5-5; cdr3_nt: TGTGCCAGCACCTTCGGGGGAACCCTTATCACTGAAGCTTTCTTT; cdr3_aa: CASTFGGTLITEAFF
d_call: -; j_call: TRBJ2-1; clone_size: -; v_call: TRBV11-2; cdr3_nt: TGTGCCAGCAGTGAGTTGGGTAGCGAGCAGTTCTTC; cdr3_aa: CASSELGSEQFF
d_call: TRBD1; j_call: TRBJ1-2; clone_size: -; v_call: TRBV7-9; cdr3_nt: TGTGCCAGCAGCTCCGACAGGGATCACTATGGCTACACCTTC; cdr3_aa: CASSSDRDHYGYTF
d_call: -; j_call: TRBJ1-2; clone_size: -; v_call: TRBV4-1; cdr3_nt: TGCGCCAGCAGCCGGGACATTCGCAGGCCCTCTGGCTACACCTTC; cdr3_aa: CASSRDIRRPSGYTF
d_call: -; j_call: TRBJ2-1; clone_size: many; v_call: TRBV5-1; cdr3_nt: TGCGCCAGCAGCCCACCGACAGTGTACAATGAGCAGTTCTTC; cdr3_aa: CASSPPTVYNEQFF
d_call: TRBD1; j_call: TRBJ2-3; clone_size: -; v_call: TRBV9; cdr3_nt: TGTGCCAGCAGCGCTAGGGGGGACAGGGGGCCAGATACGCAGTATTTT; cdr3_aa: CASSARGDRGPDTQYF